The sequence of this TCR beta chain was determined in a study of beta chain features in type 1 diabetes. Germline-derived CDR1 and CDR2 are KGHSH and LQKENI. V lost 4 bases to trimming and J lost 0 bases; unmatched junction nucleotides: 2. The CDR3 has 14 residues. Study-level results: Patients with type 1 diabetes carried fewer insertions and had more deletions at their VDJ junctions.

Note on this clone: The antigen is not known.

cDNA synthesis used the whole RNA isolate, giving expressed TCRB sequences. The table came from immunoSEQ multiplex PCR; TCRdb's copy has only in-frame clones and leaves some out. Of about 410,000 clones detected, around 13% appear once; the ten largest clones hold 0.03% to 0.04%. Input material: naive CD4+ T cells from blood. The sequence was collected from a young man in good health. The chain is built from TRBV18 and TRBJ1-1, with 7 bases lining up with TRBD1. This CDR3 is CASSRDSVNTEAFF. The CDR3 DNA reads TGTGCCAGCTCACGGGACAGCGTGAACACTGAAGCTTTCTTT.